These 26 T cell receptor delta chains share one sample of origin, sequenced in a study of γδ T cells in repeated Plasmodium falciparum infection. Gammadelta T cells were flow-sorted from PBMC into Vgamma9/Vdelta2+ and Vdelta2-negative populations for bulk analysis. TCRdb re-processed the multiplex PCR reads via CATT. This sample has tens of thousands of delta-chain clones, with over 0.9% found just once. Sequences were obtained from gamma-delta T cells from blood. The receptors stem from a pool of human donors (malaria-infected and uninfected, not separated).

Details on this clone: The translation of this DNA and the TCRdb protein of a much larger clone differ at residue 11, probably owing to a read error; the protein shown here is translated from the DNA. The CDR3 sequence is CACVRTGGYATDKLIF. The CDR3 DNA sequence: TGTGCCTGTGTCCGTACTGGGGGATACGCCACCGATAAACTCATCTTT. The V call is TRDV2, the J call TRDJ1; 13 bases line up with TRDD3. TCRdb leaves out the J gene; it was filled in here by matching the DNA to germline. The CDR3 totals 16 residues. CDR1 is GEAIGNYY and CDR2 is EKD in the germline V gene. Germline trimming cut 5 bases from V and 1 base from J; bases unmatched to any gene: 6.

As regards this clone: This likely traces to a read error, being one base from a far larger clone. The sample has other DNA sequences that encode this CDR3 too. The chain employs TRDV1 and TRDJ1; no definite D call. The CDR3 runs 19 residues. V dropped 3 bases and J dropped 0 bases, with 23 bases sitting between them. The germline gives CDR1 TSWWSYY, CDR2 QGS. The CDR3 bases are TGTGCTCTTGGGGAGTTGAGTCTCCTCCCACTAACATACACCGATAAACTCATCTTT. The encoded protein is CALGELSLLPLTYTDKLIF.

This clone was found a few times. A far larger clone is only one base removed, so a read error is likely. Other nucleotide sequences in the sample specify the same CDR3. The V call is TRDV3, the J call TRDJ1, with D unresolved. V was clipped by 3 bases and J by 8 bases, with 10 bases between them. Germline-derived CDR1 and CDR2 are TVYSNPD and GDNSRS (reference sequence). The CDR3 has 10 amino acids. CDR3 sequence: CALKRDKLIF. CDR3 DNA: TGTGCCTTAAAGAGGGACAAACTCATCTTT.

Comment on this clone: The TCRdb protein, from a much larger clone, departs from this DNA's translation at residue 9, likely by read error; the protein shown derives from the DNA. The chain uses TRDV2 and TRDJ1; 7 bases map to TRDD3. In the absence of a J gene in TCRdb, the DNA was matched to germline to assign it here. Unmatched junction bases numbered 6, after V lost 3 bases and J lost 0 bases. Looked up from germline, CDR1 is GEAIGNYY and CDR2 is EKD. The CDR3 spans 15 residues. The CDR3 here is CACDAVGEDTDKLIF. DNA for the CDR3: TGTGCCTGTGACGCCGTGGGGGAAGACACCGATAAACTCATCTTT.

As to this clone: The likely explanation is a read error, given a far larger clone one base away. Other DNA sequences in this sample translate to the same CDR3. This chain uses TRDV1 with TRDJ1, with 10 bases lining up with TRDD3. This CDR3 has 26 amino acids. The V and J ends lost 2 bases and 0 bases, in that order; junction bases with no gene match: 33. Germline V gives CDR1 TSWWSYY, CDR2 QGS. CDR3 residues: CALGELSLRRTGGFGVLLGYTDKLIF. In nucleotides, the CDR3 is TGTGCTCTTGGGGAATTATCCCTACGCCGTACTGGGGGATTTGGGGTCTTATTGGGTTACACCGATAAACTCATCTTT.

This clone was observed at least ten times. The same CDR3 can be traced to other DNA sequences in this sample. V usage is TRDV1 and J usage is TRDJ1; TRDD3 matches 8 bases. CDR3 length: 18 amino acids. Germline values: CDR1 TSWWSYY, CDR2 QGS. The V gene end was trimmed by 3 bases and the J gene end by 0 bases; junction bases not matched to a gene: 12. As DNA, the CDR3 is TGTGCTCTTGGGGACCCAGTTTGGGATACGCACAACACCGATAAACTCATCTTT. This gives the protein CALGDPVWDTHNTDKLIF.

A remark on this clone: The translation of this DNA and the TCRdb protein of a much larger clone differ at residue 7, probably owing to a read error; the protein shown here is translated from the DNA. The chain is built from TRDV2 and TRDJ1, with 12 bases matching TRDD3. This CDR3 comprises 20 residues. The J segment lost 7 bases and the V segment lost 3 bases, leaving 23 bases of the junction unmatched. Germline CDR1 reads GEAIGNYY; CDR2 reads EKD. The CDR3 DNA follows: TGTGCCTGTGACCGTAATGCTGGGGGATACGCTGAGAGGAATTGCGGTAAACTCATCTTT. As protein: CACDRNAGGYAERNCGKLIF.

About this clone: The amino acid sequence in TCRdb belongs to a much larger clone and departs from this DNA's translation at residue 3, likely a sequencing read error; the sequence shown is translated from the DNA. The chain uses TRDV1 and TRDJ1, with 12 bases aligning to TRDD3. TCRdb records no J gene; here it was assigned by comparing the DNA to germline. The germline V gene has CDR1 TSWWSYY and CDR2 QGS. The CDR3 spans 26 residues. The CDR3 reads CAFGELHTFLQTPYWGIQSCTDKLIF. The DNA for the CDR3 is TGTGCTTTTGGGGAACTCCATACCTTCCTACAGACCCCGTACTGGGGGATACAGTCTTGCACCGATAAACTCATCTTT.

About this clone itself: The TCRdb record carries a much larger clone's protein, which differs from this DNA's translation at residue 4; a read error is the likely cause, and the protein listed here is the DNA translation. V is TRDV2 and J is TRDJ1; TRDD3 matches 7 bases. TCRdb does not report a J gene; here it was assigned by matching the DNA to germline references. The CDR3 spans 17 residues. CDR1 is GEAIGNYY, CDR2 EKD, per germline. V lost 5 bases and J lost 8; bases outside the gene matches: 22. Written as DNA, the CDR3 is TGTGCCTGTGGCCCCATCGGTTCAACTGGGGACCTAAGCAAACTCATCTTT. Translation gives CACGPIGSTGDLSKLIF.

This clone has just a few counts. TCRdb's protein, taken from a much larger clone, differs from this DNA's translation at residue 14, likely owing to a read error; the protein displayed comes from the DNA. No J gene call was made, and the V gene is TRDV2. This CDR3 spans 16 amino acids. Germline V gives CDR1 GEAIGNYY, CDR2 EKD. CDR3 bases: TGTGCCTGTGACACCATTCTCCGCAAGGCCACCGATAAACCCATCTTT. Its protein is CACDTILRKATDKPIF.

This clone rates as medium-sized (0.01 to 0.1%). The CDR3 spells CACDTRGGFTDKLIF. The CDR3 nucleotides read TGTGCCTGTGACACGCGTGGGGGATTTACCGATAAACTCATCTTT. The rearrangement links TRDV2 to TRDJ1; TRDD3 matches at 8 bases. This CDR3 comprises 15 residues. The germline V gene has CDR1 GEAIGNYY and CDR2 EKD. V shed 1 base, J shed 2 bases, and the junction held 5 bases outside the gene matches.

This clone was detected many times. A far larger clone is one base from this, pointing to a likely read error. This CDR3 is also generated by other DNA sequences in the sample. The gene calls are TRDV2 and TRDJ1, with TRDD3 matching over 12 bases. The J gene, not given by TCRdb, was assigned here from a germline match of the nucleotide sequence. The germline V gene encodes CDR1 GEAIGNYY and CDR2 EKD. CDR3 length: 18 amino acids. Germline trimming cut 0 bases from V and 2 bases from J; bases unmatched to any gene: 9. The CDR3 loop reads CACDTLLLGDTKTDKLIF. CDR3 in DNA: TGTGCCTGTGACACCTTGTTGCTGGGGGATACGAAGACCGATAAACTCATCTTT.

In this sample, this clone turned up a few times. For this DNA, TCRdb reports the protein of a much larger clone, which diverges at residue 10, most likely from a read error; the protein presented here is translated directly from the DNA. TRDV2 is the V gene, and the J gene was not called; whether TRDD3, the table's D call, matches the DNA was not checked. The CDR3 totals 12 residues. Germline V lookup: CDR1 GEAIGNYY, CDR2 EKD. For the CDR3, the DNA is TGTGCCTGTGACAGAGAGGGATACGGACGCATCTTT. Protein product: CACDREGYGRIF.

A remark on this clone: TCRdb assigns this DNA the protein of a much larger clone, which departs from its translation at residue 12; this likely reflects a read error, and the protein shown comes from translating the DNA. CDR3 protein: CAFSVQDWGIYRSATVFYTDKLIF. The DNA for the CDR3 is TGTGCCTTTTCAGTTCAAGACTGGGGGATATACCGCTCCGCTACAGTATTCTACACCGATAAACTCATCTTT. This chain uses TRDV3 with TRDJ1; 11 nucleotides agree with TRDD3. Trimming removed 2 bases from V and 0 bases from J; junction bases left unmatched: 32. Germline-derived CDR1 and CDR2 are TVYSNPD and GDNSRS (reference sequence). The CDR3 is 24 residues long.

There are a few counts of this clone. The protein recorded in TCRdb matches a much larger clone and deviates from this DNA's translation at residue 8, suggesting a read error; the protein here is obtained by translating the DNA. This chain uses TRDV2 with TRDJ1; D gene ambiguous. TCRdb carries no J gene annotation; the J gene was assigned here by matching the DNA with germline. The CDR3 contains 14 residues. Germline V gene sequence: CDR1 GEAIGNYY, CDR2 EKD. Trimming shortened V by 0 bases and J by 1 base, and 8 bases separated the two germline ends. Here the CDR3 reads CACDTGTPTDKLIF. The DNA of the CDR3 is TGTGCCTGTGACACCGGAACTCCCACCGATAAACTCATCTTT.

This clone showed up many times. The CDR3 spells CALGEPPAFLNLLGGPNKLIF. The CDR3 DNA reads as TGTGCTCTTGGGGAACCCCCGGCCTTCCTGAATCTACTGGGGGGCCCAAATAAACTCATCTTT. The chain carries TRDV1 and TRDJ1, with a weak D call TRDD3 (8 bases). Germline CDR1 reads TSWWSYY; CDR2 reads QGS. The CDR3 has 21 amino acids. Deletions cut 1 base from V and 6 bases from J, with 33 bases between.

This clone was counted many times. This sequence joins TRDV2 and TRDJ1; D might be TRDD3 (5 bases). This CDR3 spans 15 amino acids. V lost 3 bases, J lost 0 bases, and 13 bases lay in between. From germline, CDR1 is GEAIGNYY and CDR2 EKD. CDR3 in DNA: TGTGCCTGTGACTTAGCTGGGAGAGACACCGATAAACTCATCTTT. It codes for CACDLAGRDTDKLIF.

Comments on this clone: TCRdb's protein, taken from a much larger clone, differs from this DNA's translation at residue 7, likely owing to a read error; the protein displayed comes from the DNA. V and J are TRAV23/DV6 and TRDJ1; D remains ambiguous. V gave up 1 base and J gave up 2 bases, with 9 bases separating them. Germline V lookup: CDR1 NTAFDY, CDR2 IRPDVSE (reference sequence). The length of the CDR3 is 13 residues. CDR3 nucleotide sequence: TGTGCAGCAAGCTGGTGGGTGACCGATAAACTCATCTTT. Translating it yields CAASWWVTDKLIF.

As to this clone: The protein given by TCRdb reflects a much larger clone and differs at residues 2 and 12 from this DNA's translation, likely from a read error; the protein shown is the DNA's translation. The CDR3 DNA sequence: TGTTCTCTTGGGGATATCCGATTAAGGGGGATACAGAGAACCGATAAACTCATCTTT. It encodes CSLGDIRLRGIQRTDKLIF. This chain connects TRDV1 to TRDJ1; the match to TRDD3 covers 9 bases. The germline gives CDR1 TSWWSYY, CDR2 QGS. This CDR3 comprises 19 residues.

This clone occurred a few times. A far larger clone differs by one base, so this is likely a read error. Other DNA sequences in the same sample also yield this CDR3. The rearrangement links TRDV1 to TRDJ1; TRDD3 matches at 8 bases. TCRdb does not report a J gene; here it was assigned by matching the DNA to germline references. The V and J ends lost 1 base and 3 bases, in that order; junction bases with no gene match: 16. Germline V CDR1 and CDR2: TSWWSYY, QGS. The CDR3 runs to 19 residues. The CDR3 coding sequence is TGTGCTCTTGGGGAACCCACTATTCTGGGGGACCTACCTTCCGATAAACTCATCTTT. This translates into CALGEPTILGDLPSDKLIF.

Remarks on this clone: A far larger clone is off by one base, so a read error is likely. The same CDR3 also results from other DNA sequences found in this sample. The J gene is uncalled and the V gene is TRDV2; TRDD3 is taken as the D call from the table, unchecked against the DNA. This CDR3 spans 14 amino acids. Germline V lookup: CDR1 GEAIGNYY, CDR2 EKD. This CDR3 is CACDTVGDTRRLIF. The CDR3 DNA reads TGTGCCTGTGACACCGTGGGGGATACGAGACGACTCATCTTC.

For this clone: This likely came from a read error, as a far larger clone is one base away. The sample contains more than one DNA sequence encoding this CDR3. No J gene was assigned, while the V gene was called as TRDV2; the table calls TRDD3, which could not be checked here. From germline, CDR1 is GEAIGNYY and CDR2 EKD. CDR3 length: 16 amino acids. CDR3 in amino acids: CACDTGRIFGTDKLIF. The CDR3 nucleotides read TGTGCCTGTGACACCGGGAGGATCTTTGGGACCGATAAACTCATTTTT.

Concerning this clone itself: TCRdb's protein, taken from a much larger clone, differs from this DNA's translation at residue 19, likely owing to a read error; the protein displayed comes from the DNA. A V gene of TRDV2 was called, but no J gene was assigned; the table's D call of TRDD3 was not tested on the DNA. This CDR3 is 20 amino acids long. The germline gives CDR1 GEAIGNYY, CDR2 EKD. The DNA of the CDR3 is TGTGCCTGTGACACCAACCTACAAGGATGCCAAGGGGATCGGACCGATAAACTCACCTTT. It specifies CACDTNLQGCQGDRTDKLTF.

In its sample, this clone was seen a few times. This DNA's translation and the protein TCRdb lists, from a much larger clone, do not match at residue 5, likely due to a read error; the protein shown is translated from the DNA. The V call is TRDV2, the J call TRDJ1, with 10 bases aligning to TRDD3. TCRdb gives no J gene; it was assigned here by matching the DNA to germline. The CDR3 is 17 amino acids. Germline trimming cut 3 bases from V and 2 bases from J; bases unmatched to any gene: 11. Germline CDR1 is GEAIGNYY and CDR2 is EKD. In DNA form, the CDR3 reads TGTGCCTGTGACGCCAAGGCCTGGGGGATAGGAACCGATAAACTCATCTTT. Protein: CACDAKAWGIGTDKLIF.

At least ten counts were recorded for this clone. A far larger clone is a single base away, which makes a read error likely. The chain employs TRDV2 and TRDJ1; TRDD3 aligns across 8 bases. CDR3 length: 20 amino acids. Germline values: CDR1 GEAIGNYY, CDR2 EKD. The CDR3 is CARDTVGWGIRQIHTDKLIF. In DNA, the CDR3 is TGTGCCCGTGACACGGTGGGATGGGGGATTCGCCAAATACACACCGATAAACTCATCTTT.

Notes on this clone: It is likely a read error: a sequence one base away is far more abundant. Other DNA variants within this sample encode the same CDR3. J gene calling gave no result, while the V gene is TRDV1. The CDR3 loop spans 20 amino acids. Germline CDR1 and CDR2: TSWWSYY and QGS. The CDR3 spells CALGSRPRKINTRSLDKLIF. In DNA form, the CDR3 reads TGTGCTCTTGGGTCCCGGCCCCGCAAAATCAACACTCGATCCCTCGATAAGCTCATCTTT.